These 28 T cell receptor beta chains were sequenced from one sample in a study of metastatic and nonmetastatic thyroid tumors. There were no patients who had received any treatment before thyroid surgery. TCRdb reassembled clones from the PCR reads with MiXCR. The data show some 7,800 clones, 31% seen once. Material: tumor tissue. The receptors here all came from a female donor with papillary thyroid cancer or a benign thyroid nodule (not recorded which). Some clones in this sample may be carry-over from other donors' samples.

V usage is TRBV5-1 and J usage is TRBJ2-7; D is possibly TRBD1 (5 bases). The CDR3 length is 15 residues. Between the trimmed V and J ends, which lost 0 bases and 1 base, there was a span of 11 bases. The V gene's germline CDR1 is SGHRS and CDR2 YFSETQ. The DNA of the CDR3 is TGCGCCAGCAGCTTGGCCTCTCAGGGATCCTACGAGCAGTACTTC. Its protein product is CASSLASQGSYEQYF. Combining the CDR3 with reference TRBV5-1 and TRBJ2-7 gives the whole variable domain KAGVTQTPRYLIKTRGQQVTLSCSPISGHRSVSWYQQTPGQGLQFLFEYFSETQRNKGNFPGRFSGRQFSNSRSEMNVSTLELGDSALYLCASSLASQGSYEQYFGPGTRLTVT.

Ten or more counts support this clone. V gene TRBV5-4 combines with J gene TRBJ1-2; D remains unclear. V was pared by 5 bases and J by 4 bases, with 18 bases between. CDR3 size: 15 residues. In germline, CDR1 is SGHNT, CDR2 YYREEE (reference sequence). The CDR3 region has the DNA TGTGCCAGCAGTCAAGCAAGGTCCCCCTTCTATGGCTACACCTTC. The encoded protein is CASSQARSPFYGYTF.

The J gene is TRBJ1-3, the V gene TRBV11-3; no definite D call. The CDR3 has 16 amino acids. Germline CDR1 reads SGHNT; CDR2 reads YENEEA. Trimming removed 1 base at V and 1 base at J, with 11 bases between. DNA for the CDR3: TGTGCCAGCAGCTTAGGTCCGACCTCATCTGGAAACACCATATATTTT. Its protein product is CASSLGPTSSGNTIYF.

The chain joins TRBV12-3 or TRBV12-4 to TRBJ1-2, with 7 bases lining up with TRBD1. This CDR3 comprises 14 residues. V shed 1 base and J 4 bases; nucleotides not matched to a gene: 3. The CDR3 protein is CASSLGQGPYGYTF. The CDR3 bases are TGTGCCAGCAGTTTAGGACAGGGACCCTATGGCTACACCTTC.

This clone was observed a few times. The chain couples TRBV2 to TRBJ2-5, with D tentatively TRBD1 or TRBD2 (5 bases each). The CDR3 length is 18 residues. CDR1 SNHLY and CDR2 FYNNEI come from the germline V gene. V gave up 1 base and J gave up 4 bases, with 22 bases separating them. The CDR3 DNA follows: TGTGCCAGCAGTGAAGATTACCCGGGACGGAGCCAACCAGAGACCCAGTACTTC. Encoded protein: CASSEDYPGRSQPETQYF.

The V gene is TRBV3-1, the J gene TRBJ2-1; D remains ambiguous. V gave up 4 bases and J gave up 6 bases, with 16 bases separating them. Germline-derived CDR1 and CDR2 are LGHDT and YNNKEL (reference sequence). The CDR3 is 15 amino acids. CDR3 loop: CASSRARSTVNEQFF. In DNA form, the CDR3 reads TGTGCCAGCAGCCGGGCTAGATCCACTGTCAATGAGCAGTTCTTC.

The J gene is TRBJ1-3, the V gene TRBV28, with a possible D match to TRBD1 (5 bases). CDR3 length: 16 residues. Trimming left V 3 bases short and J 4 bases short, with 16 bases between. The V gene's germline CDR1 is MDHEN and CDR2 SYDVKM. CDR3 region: CASSFRGGYSGNTIYF. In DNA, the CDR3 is TGTGCCAGCAGTTTTAGGGGAGGGTACTCCGGAAACACCATATATTTT.

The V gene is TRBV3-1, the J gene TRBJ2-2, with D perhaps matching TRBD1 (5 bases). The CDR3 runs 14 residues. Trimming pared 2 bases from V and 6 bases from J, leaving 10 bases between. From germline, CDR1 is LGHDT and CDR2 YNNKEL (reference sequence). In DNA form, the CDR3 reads TGTGCCAGCAGCCAATCGTCGACAGCCGGGGAGCTGTTTTTT. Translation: CASSQSSTAGELFF.

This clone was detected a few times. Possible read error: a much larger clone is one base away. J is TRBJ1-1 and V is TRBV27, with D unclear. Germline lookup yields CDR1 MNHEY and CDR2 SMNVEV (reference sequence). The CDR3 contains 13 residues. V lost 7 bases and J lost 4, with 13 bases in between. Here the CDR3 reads CASNFSRSTEAFF. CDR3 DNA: TGTGCCAGCAATTTCAGCAGGTCCACTGAAGCTTTCTTT.

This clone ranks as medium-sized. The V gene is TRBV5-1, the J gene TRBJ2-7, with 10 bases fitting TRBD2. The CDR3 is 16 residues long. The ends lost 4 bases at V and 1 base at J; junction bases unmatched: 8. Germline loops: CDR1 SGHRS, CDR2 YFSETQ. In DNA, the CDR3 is TGCGCCAGCAGCCCCTCTAGCGGGAGAGGATCCTACGAGCAGTACTTC. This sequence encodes CASSPSSGRGSYEQYF.

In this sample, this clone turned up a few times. CDR3 bases: TGTGCCAGCGCGGGACACCCCTCCTACGAGCAGTACTTC. The encoded protein is CASAGHPSYEQYF. The chain uses TRBV6-1 and TRBJ2-7; D is possibly TRBD1 or TRBD2 (6 bases each). Trimming took off 8 bases at V and 0 bases at J, with 11 bases between the two ends. CDR1 is MNHNS and CDR2 is SASEGT in the germline V gene. The CDR3 spans 13 residues.

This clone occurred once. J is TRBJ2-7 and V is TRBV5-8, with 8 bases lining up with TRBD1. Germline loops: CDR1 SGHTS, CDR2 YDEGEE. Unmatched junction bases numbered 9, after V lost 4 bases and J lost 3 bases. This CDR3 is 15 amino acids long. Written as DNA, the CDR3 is TGTGCCAGCAGCACATCCAGGGGGCTGGGCTACGAGCAGTACTTC. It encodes CASSTSRGLGYEQYF.

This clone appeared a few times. CDR3 region: CASSPGTGHHEQYF. The CDR3 DNA reads as TGTGCCAGCAGTCCCGGGACTGGCCACCACGAGCAGTACTTC. This chain joins TRBV2 and TRBJ2-7; tentative D call: TRBD2 (6 bases). V was cut by 5 bases and J by 5 bases, with 16 bases left in between. There are 14 residues in the CDR3. From germline, CDR1 is SNHLY and CDR2 FYNNEI.

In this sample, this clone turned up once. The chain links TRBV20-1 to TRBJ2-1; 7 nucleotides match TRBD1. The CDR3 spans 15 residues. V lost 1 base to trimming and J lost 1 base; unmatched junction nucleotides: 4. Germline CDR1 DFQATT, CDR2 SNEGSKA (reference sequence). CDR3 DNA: TGCAGTGCTAGAGTTCCGGGACAGTCCTACAATGAGCAGTTCTTC. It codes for CSARVPGQSYNEQFF.

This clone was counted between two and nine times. CDR3 coding DNA: TGTGCCAGCAGTCCCGAACACTTCTGGGGAGATACGCAGTATTTT. This gives the protein CASSPEHFWGDTQYF. This chain joins TRBV2 and TRBJ2-3; unclear D gene. Germline lookup yields CDR1 SNHLY and CDR2 FYNNEI. The CDR3 sequence is 15 residues long. Trimming took off 5 bases at V and 5 bases at J, with 17 bases between the two ends.

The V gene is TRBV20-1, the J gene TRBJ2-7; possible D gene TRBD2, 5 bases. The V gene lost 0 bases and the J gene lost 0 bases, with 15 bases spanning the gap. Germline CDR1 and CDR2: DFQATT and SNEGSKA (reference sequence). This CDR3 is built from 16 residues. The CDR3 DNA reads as TGCAGTGCTAGAGATAGGGCTCGCGGGTACTCCTACGAGCAGTACTTC. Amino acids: CSARDRARGYSYEQYF.

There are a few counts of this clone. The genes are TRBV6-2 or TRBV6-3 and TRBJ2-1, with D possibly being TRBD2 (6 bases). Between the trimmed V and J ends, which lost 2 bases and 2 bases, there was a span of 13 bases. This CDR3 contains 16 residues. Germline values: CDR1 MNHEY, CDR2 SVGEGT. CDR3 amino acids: CASSYEERAAYNEQFF. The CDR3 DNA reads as TGTGCCAGCAGTTACGAGGAGCGGGCAGCCTACAATGAGCAGTTCTTC.

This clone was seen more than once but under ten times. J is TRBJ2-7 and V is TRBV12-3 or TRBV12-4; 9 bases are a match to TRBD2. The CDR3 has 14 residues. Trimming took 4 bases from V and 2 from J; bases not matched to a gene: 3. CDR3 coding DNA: TGTGCCAGCAGTTCGGCGGGGGGGCCCTACGAGCAGTACTTC. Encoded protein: CASSSAGGPYEQYF.

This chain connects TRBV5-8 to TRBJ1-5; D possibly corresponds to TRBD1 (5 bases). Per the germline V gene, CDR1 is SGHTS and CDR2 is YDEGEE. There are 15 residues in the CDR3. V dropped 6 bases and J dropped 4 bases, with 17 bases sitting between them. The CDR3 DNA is TGTGCCAGCACTAAACCCGGGGGTGGGAATCAGCCCCAGCATTTT. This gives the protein CASTKPGGGNQPQHF.

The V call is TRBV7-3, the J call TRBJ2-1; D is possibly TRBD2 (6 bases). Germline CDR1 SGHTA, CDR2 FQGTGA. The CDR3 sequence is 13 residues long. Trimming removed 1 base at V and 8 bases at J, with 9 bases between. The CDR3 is CASSLSGEDEQFF. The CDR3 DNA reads TGTGCCAGCAGCTTAAGTGGGGAGGATGAGCAGTTCTTC. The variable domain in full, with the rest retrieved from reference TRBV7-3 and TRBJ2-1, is GAGVSQTPSNKVTEKGKYVELRCDPISGHTALYWYRQSLGQGPEFLIYFQGTGAADDSGLPNDRFFAVRPEGSVSTLKIQRTERGDSAVYLCASSLSGEDEQFFGPGTRLTVL.

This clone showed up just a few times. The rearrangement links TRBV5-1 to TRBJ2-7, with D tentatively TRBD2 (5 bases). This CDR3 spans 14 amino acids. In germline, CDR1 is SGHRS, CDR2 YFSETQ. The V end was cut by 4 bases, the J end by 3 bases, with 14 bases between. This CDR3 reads CASSELALSYEQYF. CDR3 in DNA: TGCGCCAGCAGCGAGCTAGCCCTCAGCTACGAGCAGTACTTC.

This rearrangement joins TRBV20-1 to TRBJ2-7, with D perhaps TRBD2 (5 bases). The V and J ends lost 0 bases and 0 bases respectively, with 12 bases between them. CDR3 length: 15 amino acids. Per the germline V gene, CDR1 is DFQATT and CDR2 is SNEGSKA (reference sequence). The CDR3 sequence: CSARDLDFSSYEQYF. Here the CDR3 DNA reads TGCAGTGCTAGAGACTTGGACTTCAGCTCCTACGAGCAGTACTTC.

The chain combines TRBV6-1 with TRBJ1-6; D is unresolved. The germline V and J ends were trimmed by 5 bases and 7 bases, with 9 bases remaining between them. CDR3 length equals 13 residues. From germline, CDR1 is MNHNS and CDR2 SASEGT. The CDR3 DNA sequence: TGTGCCAGCAGTCAAAGAACCAATTCACCCCTCCACTTT. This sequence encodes CASSQRTNSPLHF.

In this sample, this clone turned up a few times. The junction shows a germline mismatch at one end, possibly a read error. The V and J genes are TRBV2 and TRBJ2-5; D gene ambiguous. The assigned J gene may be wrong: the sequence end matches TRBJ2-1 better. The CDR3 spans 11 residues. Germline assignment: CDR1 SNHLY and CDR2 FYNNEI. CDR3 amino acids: CASNSYNEQFF. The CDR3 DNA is TGTGCCAGCAATTCCTATAATGAGCAGTTCTTC.

Written as DNA, the CDR3 is TGTGCCAGCAGTGTATCGGGACGGAGGTACACTACGCAGTATTTT. Its protein product is CASSVSGRRYTTQYF. The chain is built from TRBV6-1 and TRBJ2-3, with D perhaps matching TRBD1 or TRBD2 (5 bases each). Trimming removed 4 bases at V and 8 bases at J, with 19 bases between. Germline-derived CDR1 and CDR2 are MNHNS and SASEGT. CDR3 length: 15 amino acids.

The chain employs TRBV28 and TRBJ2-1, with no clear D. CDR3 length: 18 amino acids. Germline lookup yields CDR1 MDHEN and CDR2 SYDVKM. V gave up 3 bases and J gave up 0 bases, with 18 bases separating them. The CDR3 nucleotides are TGTGCCAGCAGTTTCCCCGGTAGTGGTCAAAGCTCCTACAATGAGCAGTTCTTC. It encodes CASSFPGSGQSSYNEQFF.

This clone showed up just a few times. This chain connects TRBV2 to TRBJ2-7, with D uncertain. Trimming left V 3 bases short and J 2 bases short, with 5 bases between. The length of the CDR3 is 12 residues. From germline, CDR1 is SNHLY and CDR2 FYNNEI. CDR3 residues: CASSESTYEQYF. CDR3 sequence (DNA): TGTGCCAGCAGTGAGTCCACCTACGAGCAGTACTTC.

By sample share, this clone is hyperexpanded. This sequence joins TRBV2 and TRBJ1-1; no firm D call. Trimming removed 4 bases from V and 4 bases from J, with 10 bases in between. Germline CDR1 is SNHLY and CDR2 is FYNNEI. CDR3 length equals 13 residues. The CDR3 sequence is CASSVSVFTEAFF. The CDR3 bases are TGTGCCAGCAGTGTAAGTGTTTTCACTGAAGCTTTCTTT. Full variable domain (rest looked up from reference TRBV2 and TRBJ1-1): EPEVTQTPSHQVTQMGQEVILRCVPISNHLYFYWYRQILGQKVEFLVSFYNNEISEKSEIFDDQFSVERPDGSNFTLKIRSTKLEDSAMYFCASSVSVFTEAFFGQGTRLTVV.